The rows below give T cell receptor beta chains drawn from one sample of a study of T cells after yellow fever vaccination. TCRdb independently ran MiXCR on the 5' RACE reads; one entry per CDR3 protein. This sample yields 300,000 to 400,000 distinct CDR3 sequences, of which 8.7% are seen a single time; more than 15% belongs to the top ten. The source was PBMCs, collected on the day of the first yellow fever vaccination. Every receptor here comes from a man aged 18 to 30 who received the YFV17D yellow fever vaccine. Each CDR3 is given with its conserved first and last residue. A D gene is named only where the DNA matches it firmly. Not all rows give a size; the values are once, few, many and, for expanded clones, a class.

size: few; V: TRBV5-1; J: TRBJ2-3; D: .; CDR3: CASSQQGTDTQYF; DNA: TGCGCCAGCAGCCAGCAGGGGACAGATACGCAGTATTTT
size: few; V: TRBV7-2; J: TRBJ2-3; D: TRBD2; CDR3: CASSPRTSWTDTQYF; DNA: TGTGCCAGCAGCCCCCGGACTAGTTGGACAGATACGCAGTATTTT
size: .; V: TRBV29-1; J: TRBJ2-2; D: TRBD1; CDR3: CSVGGTGVTGELFF; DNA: TGCAGCGTTGGAGGGACAGGGGTGACCGGGGAGCTGTTTTTT
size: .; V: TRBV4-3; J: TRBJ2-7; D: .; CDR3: CASSQNPLSEQYF; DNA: TGCGCCAGCAGCCAAAACCCCCTCTCCGAGCAGTACTTC
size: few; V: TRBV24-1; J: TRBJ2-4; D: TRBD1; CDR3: CATSDFRTGKNIQYF; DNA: TGTGCCACCAGTGATTTCCGGACAGGGAAAAACATTCAGTACTTC
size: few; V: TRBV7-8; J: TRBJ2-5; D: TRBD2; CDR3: CASSHQRGIQETQYF; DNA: TGTGCCAGCAGCCACCAGCGGGGGATACAAGAGACCCAGTACTTC
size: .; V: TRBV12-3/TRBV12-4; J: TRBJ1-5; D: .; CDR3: CASSLSYSNQPQHF; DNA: TGTGCCAGCAGTTTGTCGTATAGCAATCAGCCCCAGCATTTT
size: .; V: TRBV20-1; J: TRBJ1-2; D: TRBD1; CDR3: CSARDRVDYGYTF; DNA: TGCAGTGCGCGGGACAGGGTAGACTATGGCTACACCTTC
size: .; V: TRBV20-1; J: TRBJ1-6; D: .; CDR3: CSASGVGTPDSPLHF; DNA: TGCAGTGCTAGTGGGGTGGGGACCCCCGATTCACCCCTCCACTTT
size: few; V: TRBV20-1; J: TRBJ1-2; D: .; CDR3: CSAREWSYGYTF; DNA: TGCAGTGCCAGGGAATGGAGCTATGGCTACACCTTC
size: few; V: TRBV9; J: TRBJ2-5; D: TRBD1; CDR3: CASSASPGQLQETQYF; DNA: TGTGCCAGCAGCGCGAGCCCGGGACAGCTCCAAGAGACCCAGTACTTC
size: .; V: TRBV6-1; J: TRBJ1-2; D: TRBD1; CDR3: CASSAPGQGYYGYTF; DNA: TGTGCCAGCAGTGCCCCGGGACAGGGATACTATGGCTACACCTTC
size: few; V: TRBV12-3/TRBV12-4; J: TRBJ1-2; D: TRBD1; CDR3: CASSLGQGFHGYTF; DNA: TGTGCCAGCAGCCTCGGACAGGGCTTTCACGGCTACACCTTC
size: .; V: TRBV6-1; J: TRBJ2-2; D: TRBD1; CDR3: CASRRTGGTGELFF; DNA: TGTGCCAGCAGGCGAACAGGGGGCACCGGGGAGCTGTTTTTT
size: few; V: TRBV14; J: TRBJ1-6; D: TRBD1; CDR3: CASSQEHRGYSPLHF; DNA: TGTGCCAGCAGCCAAGAGCACAGGGGTTATTCACCCCTCCACTTT
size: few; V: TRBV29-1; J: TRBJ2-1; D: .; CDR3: CSVEGPSDEQFF; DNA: TGCAGCGTTGAGGGACCCTCGGATGAGCAGTTCTTC
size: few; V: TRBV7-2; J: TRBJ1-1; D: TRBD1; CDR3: CASSADRGHTEAFF; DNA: TGTGCCAGCAGCGCCGACAGGGGACACACTGAAGCTTTCTTT
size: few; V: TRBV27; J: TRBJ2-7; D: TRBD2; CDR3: CASSKTSGAFYEQYF; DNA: TGTGCCAGCAGTAAGACTAGCGGGGCTTTCTACGAGCAGTACTTC
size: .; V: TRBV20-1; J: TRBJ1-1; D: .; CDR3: CSAISFMNTEAFF; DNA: TGCAGTGCTATTAGCTTCATGAACACTGAAGCTTTCTTT
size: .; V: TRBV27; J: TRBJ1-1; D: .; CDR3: CASSLRFSTEAFF; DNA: TGTGCCAGCAGTTTACGTTTTTCGACTGAAGCTTTCTTT
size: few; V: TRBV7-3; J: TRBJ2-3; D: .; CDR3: CASSLFGTTTDTQYF; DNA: TGTGCCAGCAGCTTGTTCGGGACCACCACAGATACGCAGTATTTT
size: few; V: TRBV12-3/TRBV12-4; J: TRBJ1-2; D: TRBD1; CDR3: CASSDHDRGVISDGYTF; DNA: TGTGCCAGCAGTGACCACGACAGGGGGGTTATCTCGGATGGCTACACCTTC
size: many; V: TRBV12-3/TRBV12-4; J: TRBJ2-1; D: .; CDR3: CASRGSVYNEQFF; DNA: TGTGCCAGCAGGGGGTCGGTCTACAATGAGCAGTTCTTC
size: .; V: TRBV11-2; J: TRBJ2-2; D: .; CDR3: CAVNSFDANTGELFF; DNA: TGTGCCGTAAACAGTTTCGACGCGAACACCGGGGAGCTGTTTTTT
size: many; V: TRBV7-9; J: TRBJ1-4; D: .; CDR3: CASSGEKLFF; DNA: TGTGCCAGCAGCGGTGAAAAACTGTTTTTT
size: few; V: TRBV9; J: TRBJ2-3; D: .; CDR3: CASRRGARGTDTQYF; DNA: TGTGCCAGCAGGAGGGGGGCCAGGGGCACAGATACGCAGTATTTT
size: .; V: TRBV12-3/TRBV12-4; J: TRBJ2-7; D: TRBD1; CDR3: CASSGTGIAYEQYF; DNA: TGTGCCAGCAGCGGGACAGGCATTGCCTACGAGCAGTACTTC
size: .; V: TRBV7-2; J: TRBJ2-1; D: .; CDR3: CASSSTTGLGEQFF; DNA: TGTGCCAGCAGCTCGACAACGGGCCTGGGCGAGCAGTTCTTC
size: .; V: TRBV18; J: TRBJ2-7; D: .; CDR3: CASSLGGASNYEQYF; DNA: TGTGCCAGCTCCCTAGGGGGGGCGTCTAATTACGAGCAGTACTTC
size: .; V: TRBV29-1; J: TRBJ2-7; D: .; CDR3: CSVEEGTLVSYEQYF; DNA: TGCAGCGTTGAAGAAGGGACGCTAGTCTCCTACGAGCAGTACTTC
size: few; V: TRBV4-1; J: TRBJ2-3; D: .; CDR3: CASSQDPSGRTDTQYF; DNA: TGCGCCAGCAGCCAAGATCCCTCGGGTCGCACAGATACGCAGTATTTT
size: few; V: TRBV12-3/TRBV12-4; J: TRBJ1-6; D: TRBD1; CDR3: CASSGTGGNSPLHF; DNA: TGTGCCAGCAGCGGGACAGGGGGCAATTCACCCCTCCACTTT
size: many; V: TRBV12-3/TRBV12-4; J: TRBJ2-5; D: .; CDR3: CASSFLEETQYF; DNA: TGTGCCAGCAGTTTTCTGGAAGAGACCCAGTACTTC
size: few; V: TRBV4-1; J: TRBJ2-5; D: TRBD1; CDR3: CASSQPGQGVAETQYF; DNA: TGCGCCAGCAGCCAACCGGGACAGGGGGTTGCAGAGACCCAGTACTTC
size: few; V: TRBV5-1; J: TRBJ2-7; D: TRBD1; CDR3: CASSLYGTEALNSYEQYF; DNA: TGCGCCAGCAGCTTGTATGGGACAGAAGCATTAAACTCCTACGAGCAGTACTTC